This is a list of T cell receptor beta chains from one sample in a study of T cell responses to AZD1222 COVID-19 vaccine. Data came from immunoSEQ multiplex PCR; TCRdb stores just in-frame clones and leaves some out. This table holds about 77,000 clones, under 95% found once. The sequenced sample was peripheral blood, obtained 28 days after the second AZD1222 dose. These receptors originate from an adult who received the AZD1222 COVID-19 vaccine. Each CDR3 is given with its conserved first and last residue. The D gene is left open where the match is weak. Where a row states a size, it is once, few, many or the class of an expanded clone; other rows omit it.

clone size	V gene	J gene	D gene	CDR3 DNA	CDR3 protein
NA	TRBV4-1	TRBJ2-5	NA	TGCGCCAGCAGCCAAGATGGGGGGGCGGAGACCCAGTACTTC	CASSQDGGAETQYF
NA	TRBV11-2	TRBJ2-7	NA	TGTGCCAGCAGCCCCCGCCCGCGGGAGCAGTACTTC	CASSPRPREQYF
NA	TRBV4-2	TRBJ2-2	TRBD2	TGTGCCAGCAGCCTGTTCTGGGGAGGGAAGAACACCGGGGAGCTGTTTTTT	CASSLFWGGKNTGELFF
NA	TRBV18	TRBJ1-5	NA	TGTGCCAGCTCACTTAAGTCCGATCAGCCCCAGCATTTT	CASSLKSDQPQHF
NA	TRBV7-9	TRBJ2-3	NA	TGTGCCAGCAGCTTACCCGCGGCAGATACGCAGTATTTT	CASSLPAADTQYF
NA	TRBV14	TRBJ2-7	TRBD2	TGTGCCAGCAGCCAAGCGAGCGGGAGGGCCGCCGAGCAGTACTTC	CASSQASGRAAEQYF
NA	TRBV3-1/TRBV3-2	TRBJ2-1	NA	TGTGCCAGCAGCCCCACTAGAGGGGGAAGCTCCTACAATGAGCAGTTCTTC	CASSPTRGGSSYNEQFF
once	TRBV20-1	TRBJ1-1	TRBD1	TGCAGTGCTAGTAGGGACAGCACTGAAGCTTTCTTT	CSASRDSTEAFF
NA	TRBV19	TRBJ2-7	TRBD2	TGTGCCAGTAGTACAAGCCTAGCGGTCTCCTACGAGCAGTACTTC	CASSTSLAVSYEQYF
NA	TRBV4-3	TRBJ2-1	TRBD2	TGCGCCAGCAGCCCGGCTTCGACTAGCGGGAGGACTCCCAAACCCAAGGAGCAGTTCTTC	CASSPASTSGRTPKPKEQFF
NA	TRBV4-1	TRBJ2-1	TRBD2	TGCGCCAGCAGCCGAGCATTTAGCGGGAGCAATGAGCAGTTCTTC	CASSRAFSGSNEQFF
NA	TRBV5-1	TRBJ2-1	TRBD2	TGCGCCAGCAGCTCGGGACTGACTAGCGGGATGATCAATGAGCAGTTCTTC	CASSSGLTSGMINEQFF
NA	TRBV5-4	TRBJ2-7	NA	TGTGCCAGCAGCCTCCAAGTCACAAACTACGAGCAGTACTTC	CASSLQVTNYEQYF
NA	TRBV30	TRBJ1-5	TRBD1	TGTGCCTGGAGTTTCGGGACAGTAAAGAATCAGCCCCAGCATTTT	CAWSFGTVKNQPQHF
NA	TRBV6-5	TRBJ2-7	NA	TGTGCCAGCAGTTACAACAGGTTCTACGAGCAGTACTTC	CASSYNRFYEQYF
NA	TRBV27	TRBJ1-2	NA	TGTGCCAGCAGTCAGATCGACACCAACTATGGCTACACCTTC	CASSQIDTNYGYTF
NA	TRBV30	TRBJ2-7	NA	TGTGCCTGGAGTCAAGGACCGGGGGCGGTGTACGAGCAGTACTTC	CAWSQGPGAVYEQYF
NA	TRBV19	TRBJ1-2	NA	TGTGCCAGTACCCTGGACAGAGTGGATGGCTACACCTTC	CASTLDRVDGYTF
NA	TRBV6-2/TRBV6-3	TRBJ1-3	NA	TGTGCCAGCAGTGTGTCCTCTGGAAACACCATATATTTT	CASSVSSGNTIYF
NA	TRBV11-3	TRBJ2-1	NA	TGTGCCAGCAGCGTTGGGGGGCTAGGATTCTCCTACAATGAGCAGTTCTTC	CASSVGGLGFSYNEQFF
NA	TRBV6-1	TRBJ1-4	TRBD1	TGTGCCAGCAGTGAATCGGGACAGACTAATGAAAAACTGTTTTTT	CASSESGQTNEKLFF
medium-sized	TRBV7-9	TRBJ2-7	TRBD2	TGTGCCAGCAGCTCTAGCGGCGAGCAGTACTTC	CASSSSGEQYF
NA	TRBV6-5	TRBJ1-5	TRBD1	TGTGCCAGCATGAGGGACAGGGGAAATCAGCCCCAGCATTTT	CASMRDRGNQPQHF
NA	TRBV6-6	TRBJ2-7	TRBD2	TGTGCCAGCAGCCGACCAGCGGGAGGGCGTTACGAGCAGTACTTC	CASSRPAGGRYEQYF
NA	TRBV29-1	TRBJ1-2	NA	TGCAGCGTTAGCAGGGCCCATGGCTACACCTTC	CSVSRAHGYTF
NA	TRBV9	TRBJ2-7	TRBD2	TGTGCCAGCAGCGTAGGGCTAGCGGGATTGGACGAGCAGTACTTC	CASSVGLAGLDEQYF
NA	TRBV6-1	TRBJ1-5	NA	TGTGCCAGCAGTGAATTCCAGGGATACAATCAGCCCCAGCATTTT	CASSEFQGYNQPQHF
once	TRBV5-1	TRBJ1-1	NA	TGCGCCAGTTCCGGAGGGTTAATGAACACTGAAGCTTTCTTT	CASSGGLMNTEAFF
NA	TRBV30	TRBJ1-2	NA	TGTGCCTGGAGGATCGGGACGGGAGTCTTCTATGGCTACACCTTC	CAWRIGTGVFYGYTF
NA	TRBV6-5	TRBJ2-2	NA	TGTGCCACCGTGGGGCGTACGAACACCGGGGAGCTGTTTTTT	CATVGRTNTGELFF
NA	TRBV19	TRBJ2-3	NA	TGTGCCAGTAGCCCCAGTCTAGAAGATACGCAGTATTTT	CASSPSLEDTQYF
NA	TRBV7-9	TRBJ2-5	TRBD2	TGTGCCAGCAGCTTGCTCGCTAGCGGGCAAGAGACCCAGTACTTC	CASSLLASGQETQYF